This TCR beta chain was obtained from a study of shared clonotypes between healthy human individuals. Clones were read by immunoSEQ multiplex PCR, and TCRdb kept only the in-frame ones, dropping some. The sample has roughly 2.5 million clones, about 92% seen once. Trimming stripped 4 bases from V and 3 bases from J, with 15 bases between. The germline gives CDR1 SGDLS, CDR2 YYNGEE. The CDR3 totals 15 residues. The chain recombines TRBV9 with TRBJ2-3; D assignment may be TRBD1 or TRBD2 (6 bases each). The receptor was isolated from a man aged 18 to 30 in good health. Source material: naive CD4+ T cells sorted from blood. The sample's subset: CD45RA+ positively selected. The CDR3 region is CASSIGSGATDTQYF. In nucleotides, the CDR3 is TGTGCCAGCAGCATCGGTTCGGGGGCTACAGATACGCAGTATTTT.